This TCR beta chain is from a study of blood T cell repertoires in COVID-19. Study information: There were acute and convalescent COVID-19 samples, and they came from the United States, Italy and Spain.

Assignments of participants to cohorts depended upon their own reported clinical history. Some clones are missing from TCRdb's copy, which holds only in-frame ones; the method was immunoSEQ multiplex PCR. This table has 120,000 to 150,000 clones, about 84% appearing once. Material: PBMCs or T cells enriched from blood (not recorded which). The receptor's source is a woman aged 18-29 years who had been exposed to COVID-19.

The CDR3 region is CASSFTGGPGNTIYF. The CDR3 DNA sequence: TGTGCCAGCAGCTTTACAGGGGGACCTGGAAACACCATATATTTT. The gene calls are TRBV7-3 and TRBJ1-3; 8 positions agree with TRBD1. Germline V gene lookup returns CDR1 SGHTA and CDR2 FQGTGA. This CDR3 has 15 amino acids. V was pared by 3 bases and J by 2 bases, with 3 bases of the junction left unmatched.